The 20 T cell receptor beta chains presented below share a single source sample, sequenced in a study of human T cells and chemical hapten exposure (dated by TCRdb to about 2021). The time point label on this specimen signifies: patch test 2, 6 weeks after DPC sensitization. According to the study, the label for this sample's treatment or condition signals: therapeutic diphenylcyclopropenone sensitization with weekly scalp DPC. The method behind the library was RACE. The sequencer listed for this sample is NextSeq 500. In TCRdb, the public reads were trimmed at Q25 with fastp and aligned with MiXCR, with productive beta chains retained. Under each unique CDR3 protein, matching rows form one entry showing the most common genes and DNA. The sample table contains under 100,000 distinct CDR3 sequences; only one count was recorded for 8% to 13% of them. Roughly 5% of the sample is taken by the ten largest.

Source: whole blood, taken in connection with sensitization to the hapten diphenylcyclopropenone (DPC). The source of these receptors is a woman aged 50 to 60 with alopecia areata. Some clones in this sample may be carry-over from other donors' samples.

J is TRBJ2-7 and V is TRBV7-9, with 8 positions matching TRBD1. Germline V gives CDR1 SEHNR, CDR2 FQNEAQ (reference sequence). This CDR3 is built from 15 residues. Trimming removed 4 bases from V and 5 bases from J; junction bases left unmatched: 10. Written as DNA, the CDR3 is TGTGCCAGCAGCTCCGACAGGGGCTCGAGGGACGAGCAGTACTTC. This gives the protein CASSSDRGSRDEQYF.

This clonotype was seen only a few times. The chain joins TRBV12-3 or TRBV12-4 to TRBJ2-3; D is perhaps TRBD2 (5 bases). This CDR3 is built from 14 residues. The V and J ends lost 1 base and 10 bases respectively, with 15 bases between them. CDR3 in amino acids: CASSLGELDCSQYF. CDR3 DNA: TGTGCCAGCAGTTTAGGGGAACTAGACTGCTCGCAGTATTTT.

CDR3 amino acids: CSATPQGRYYGYTF. The CDR3 coding sequence is TGCAGTGCTACCCCTCAGGGTAGATACTATGGCTACACCTTC. The chain has TRBV20-1 and TRBJ1-2, with a weak D call TRBD1 (5 bases). Germline V lookup: CDR1 DFQATT, CDR2 SNEGSKA (reference sequence). V lost 4 bases and J lost 3, with 15 bases in between. This CDR3 has 14 amino acids.

This clonotype was detected ten times or more. V usage is TRBV10-3 and J usage is TRBJ2-1, with D possibly TRBD2 on 6 matching bases. Germline lookup yields CDR1 ENHRY and CDR2 SYGVKD. V was cut by 6 bases and J by 8 bases, with 8 bases left in between. This CDR3 region has 11 residues. The CDR3 spells CAIRRDYEQFF. The DNA for the CDR3 is TGTGCCATCAGGCGGGACTATGAGCAGTTCTTC.

This clonotype appeared many times. The chain has TRBV18 and TRBJ2-1; 9 bases are a match to TRBD2. V shed 3 bases, J shed 8 bases, and the junction held 8 bases outside the gene matches. Per germline, CDR1 KGHSH and CDR2 LQKENI. This CDR3 has 15 amino acids. CDR3 residues: CASSPGGRAGDEQFF. As DNA, the CDR3 is TGTGCCAGCTCACCTGGCGGGAGGGCCGGGGATGAGCAGTTCTTC.

This clonotype was counted many times. The chain combines TRBV4-3 with TRBJ1-1; a possible D gene is TRBD1 (5 bases). This CDR3 has 15 residues. The germline CDR1 and CDR2 sequences are LGHNA and YSLEER. Trimming left V 4 bases short and J 3 bases short, with 15 bases between. This CDR3 reads CASSRFSQQDTEAFF. Here the CDR3 DNA reads TGCGCCAGCAGCCGATTCAGTCAACAGGACACTGAAGCTTTCTTT.

This clonotype was counted a few times. This chain connects TRBV27 to TRBJ1-4, with a weak D call TRBD1 (6 bases). Germline V gene sequence: CDR1 MNHEY, CDR2 SMNVEV (reference sequence). V was clipped by 8 bases and J by 7 bases, with 14 bases between them. This CDR3 spans 13 amino acids. The CDR3 nucleotides are TGTGCCAGCGGGGGGGGGCGCGGTGAAAAACTGTTTTTT. It is translated as CASGGGRGEKLFF.

This clonotype was counted at least ten times. The chain carries TRBV6-2 or TRBV6-3 and TRBJ1-2, with a weak D call TRBD1 (5 bases). The V and J ends lost 0 bases and 4 bases respectively, with 12 bases between them. The CDR3 covers 15 residues. Germline-derived CDR1 and CDR2 are MNHEY and SVGEGT. The CDR3 coding sequence is TGTGCCAGCAGTTACTCCACCCCGACAGTCTATGGCTACACCTTC. Translating gives CASSYSTPTVYGYTF.

In DNA, the CDR3 is TGCAGCGTTGAAGATATTGGTTCTGAGCAGTACTTC. Residues: CSVEDIGSEQYF. V usage is TRBV29-1 and J usage is TRBJ2-7; D gene uncertain. The CDR3 runs to 12 residues. Germline CDR1 reads SQVTM; CDR2 reads ANQGSEA. Deletions cut 0 bases from V and 7 bases from J, with 10 bases between.

The chain uses TRBV2 and TRBJ2-4; D remains unclear. The CDR3 has 17 residues. The germline CDR1 and CDR2 sequences are SNHLY and FYNNEI. The V and J ends lost 5 bases and 0 bases respectively, with 17 bases between them. DNA of the CDR3: TGTGCCAGCAGTAATATGGCTGCTCAGCTAGCCAAAAACATTCAGTACTTC. The encoded protein is CASSNMAAQLAKNIQYF.

This clonotype has ten or more counts. This chain uses TRBV24-1 with TRBJ2-5; D not resolved. V was cut by 9 bases and J by 4 bases, with 8 bases left in between. The CDR3 is 11 residues long. The germline CDR1 and CDR2 sequences are KGHDR and SFDVKD. CDR3 nucleotides: TGTGCCACCCTACAGCCAGAGACCCAGTACTTC. It translates to CATLQPETQYF.

This clonotype was seen at least ten times. The genes are TRBV6-5 and TRBJ2-7, with 11 bases identical to TRBD1. CDR1 and CDR2 from the germline V gene are MNHEY and SVGAGI. Losses at the gene ends were 6 bases for V and 5 bases for J; bases not matched to a gene: 6. The CDR3 extends over 14 amino acids. Here the CDR3 reads CASSGDRGLDEQYF. CDR3 in DNA: TGTGCCAGCAGCGGGGACAGGGGGTTGGACGAGCAGTACTTC.

The chain joins TRBV6-2 or TRBV6-3 to TRBJ2-7, with 8 bases that match TRBD1. CDR3 length equals 17 residues. Germline trimming cut 5 bases from V and 2 bases from J; bases unmatched to any gene: 14. Germline V gene sequence: CDR1 MNHEY, CDR2 SVGEGT. The CDR3 protein is CASSRPPIRTGTYEQYF. The CDR3 DNA is TGTGCCAGCAGTCGACCACCGATCCGGACAGGGACCTACGAGCAGTACTTC.

This chain links TRBV5-1 with TRBJ1-2; possible D gene TRBD1, 5 bases. Germline V CDR1 and CDR2: SGHRS, YFSETQ. The CDR3 spans 14 residues. Deletions cut 0 bases from V and 4 bases from J, with 10 bases between. CDR3 loop: CASSLEGLSYGYTF. The CDR3, as DNA: TGCGCCAGCAGCTTGGAGGGGTTGAGCTATGGCTACACCTTC.

Many counts were recorded for this clonotype. The genes are TRBV7-8 and TRBJ2-3; tentatively, D is TRBD2 (5 bases). Germline-derived CDR1 and CDR2 are SGHVS and FQNEAQ. The V and J ends lost 7 bases and 3 bases respectively, with 17 bases between them. This CDR3 is built from 15 residues. CDR3 region: CASNLEGILTDTQYF. The CDR3 DNA reads as TGTGCCAGCAACCTAGAGGGCATTTTGACAGATACGCAGTATTTT.

The chain is built from TRBV5-5 and TRBJ2-5; TRBD1 or TRBD2 may be the D gene (5 bases each). Looked up from germline, CDR1 is SGHKS and CDR2 is YYEKEE (reference sequence). The CDR3 runs 14 residues. V gave up 4 bases and J gave up 3 bases, with 13 bases separating them. The CDR3 DNA is TGTGCCAGCAGCACCGGGGCAGAGAAAGAGACCCAGTACTTC. Translation: CASSTGAEKETQYF.

This clonotype was seen a few times. J is TRBJ2-6 and V is TRBV6-1; tentatively, D is TRBD1 (5 bases). The germline V and J ends were trimmed by 2 bases and 2 bases, with 16 bases remaining between them. Germline V gene sequence: CDR1 MNHNS, CDR2 SASEGT. CDR3 size: 18 residues. The CDR3 sequence is CASSESVGLLAGANVLTF. CDR3 sequence (DNA): TGTGCCAGCAGTGAATCAGTGGGGCTTCTCGCTGGGGCCAACGTCCTGACTTTC.

This clonotype was observed a few times. The V and J genes are TRBV29-1 and TRBJ2-3, with 12 bases fitting TRBD1. CDR3 size: 16 residues. Germline lookup yields CDR1 SQVTM and CDR2 ANQGSEA. Germline trimming cut 4 bases from V and 2 bases from J; bases unmatched to any gene: 7. CDR3 nucleotides: TGCAGCGTTGTGGGACAGGGGGCGGTCCACACAGATACGCAGTATTTT. Its protein product is CSVVGQGAVHTDTQYF.

This clonotype has ten or more counts. The chain recombines TRBV4-3 with TRBJ2-3, with 9 bases fitting TRBD1. The V gene's germline CDR1 is LGHNA and CDR2 YSLEER. The CDR3 has 18 residues. The trim removed 3 bases at V and 0 bases at J, leaving 10 bases unmatched. CDR3 loop: CASSQEYRGRRSTDTQYF. The CDR3 DNA is TGCGCCAGCAGCCAGGAATACAGGGGGCGAAGGAGCACAGATACGCAGTATTTT.

The chain employs TRBV4-3 and TRBJ1-2, with 7 bases matching TRBD1. This CDR3 has 15 residues. Unmatched junction bases numbered 6, after V lost 3 bases and J lost 2 bases. CDR1 and CDR2 from the germline V gene are LGHNA and YSLEER. CDR3 in amino acids: CASSQLPGQNYGYTF. CDR3 DNA sequence: TGCGCCAGCAGCCAGCTTCCGGGACAGAACTATGGCTACACCTTC.